These 12 T cell receptor beta chains came from one sample sequenced in a study of T-cell memory formation after mild COVID-19. Via MiXCR, TCRdb re-called the 5' RACE reads, giving one row per CDR3 protein. The data contain 240,000 or so distinct CDR3 sequences, roughly 10% of them singletons. The sequenced sample consisted of PBMCs or a T cell subset sorted from them (not recorded which). The receptors come from a man aged 18 to 29 who had mild COVID-19 (a few samples of this study predate the infection). Cell type and time point are not known.

This clonotype was picked up many times. The chain joins TRBV5-1 to TRBJ2-3; weak D call: TRBD1 (5 bases). Per germline, CDR1 SGHRS and CDR2 YFSETQ. Trimming stripped 0 bases from V and 2 bases from J, with 10 bases between. The CDR3 runs 15 residues. The CDR3 DNA reads as TGCGCCAGCAGCTTGGGACAGAGTAACACAGATACGCAGTATTTT. Its translation is CASSLGQSNTDTQYF.

The table lists this clonotype with a few counts. This rearrangement joins TRBV6-5 to TRBJ2-1; 7 nucleotides align to TRBD2. J was trimmed by 2 bases and V by 6 bases; bases with no gene match: 1. Germline CDR1 and CDR2: MNHEY and SVGAGI. CDR3 size: 13 residues. This CDR3 reads CASRAGAYNEQFF. The CDR3 bases are TGTGCCAGCAGGGCGGGGGCCTACAATGAGCAGTTCTTC.

The V and J genes are TRBV27 and TRBJ2-7; no clear D gene. The CDR3 is 13 residues long. With 5 bases removed from V and 7 bases from J, the gap between germline ends came to 15 bases. Germline V CDR1 and CDR2: MNHEY, SMNVEV (reference sequence). The CDR3 coding sequence is TGTGCCAGCAGTCTTCGCGGAGCGCTTGAGCAGTACTTC. This encodes CASSLRGALEQYF.

This clonotype was counted only a few times. The chain is built from TRBV28 and TRBJ1-1, with a tentative D call TRBD1 (5 bases). V dropped 7 bases and J dropped 9 bases, with 15 bases sitting between them. This CDR3 is built from 12 residues. Germline-derived CDR1 and CDR2 are MDHEN and SYDVKM. The CDR3 loop reads CASTLEAGQAFF. The CDR3 bases are TGTGCCAGCACCCTGGAGGCAGGGCAAGCTTTCTTT.

This chain links TRBV19 with TRBJ2-3; the D gene is possibly TRBD2 (5 bases). Looked up from germline, CDR1 is LNHDA and CDR2 is SQIVND (reference sequence). Trimming left V 5 bases short and J 6 bases short, with 15 bases between. The CDR3 runs 14 residues. The CDR3 reads CASSPGVGRDTQYF. For the CDR3, the DNA is TGTGCCAGTAGTCCCGGGGTGGGCCGGGATACGCAGTATTTT. The whole variable domain, filled in from reference TRBV19 and TRBJ2-3, reads DGGITQSPKYLFRKEGQNVTLSCEQNLNHDAMYWYRQDPGQGLRLIYYSQIVNDFQKGDIAEGYSVSREKKESFPLTVTSAQKNPTAFYLCASSPGVGRDTQYFGPGTRLTVL.

This clonotype was observed a few times. The rearrangement links TRBV20-1 to TRBJ2-3; TRBD2 is a possible D gene (5 bases). Trimming stripped 6 bases from V and 0 bases from J, with 7 bases between. Germline CDR1 is DFQATT and CDR2 is SNEGSKA (reference sequence). This CDR3 contains 12 residues. Written as DNA, the CDR3 is TGCAGTGCAGGCGGGAGCACAGATACGCAGTATTTT. Protein: CSAGGSTDTQYF.

The chain joins TRBV12-3 or TRBV12-4 to TRBJ2-1, with D uncertain. V dropped 4 bases and J dropped 0 bases, with 10 bases sitting between them. This CDR3 has 15 amino acids. The CDR3 is CASSSSTVSYNEQFF. CDR3 DNA: TGTGCCAGCAGTTCCTCTACAGTCTCCTACAATGAGCAGTTCTTC.

This clonotype was counted ten times or more. The CDR3 protein is CASSELGPSAPLNYGYTF. DNA of the CDR3: TGTGCCAGCAGTGAATTGGGCCCTTCCGCCCCTCTTAACTATGGCTACACCTTC. The genes are TRBV25-1 and TRBJ1-2; no clear D. V was trimmed by 1 base and J by 1 base, leaving 19 bases between them. Per germline, CDR1 MGHDK and CDR2 SYGVNS. CDR3 length equals 18 residues.

This clonotype has more than one count but fewer than ten. The CDR3 loop reads CASRGKFF. The CDR3, as DNA: TGCGCCAGCAGAGGAAAGTTCTTC. The chain employs TRBV5-1 and TRBJ2-1; D remains unclear. The CDR3 has 8 residues. V lost 5 bases and J 14 bases, leaving 5 bases between the germline ends. Germline V gene data show CDR1 as SGHRS and CDR2 as YFSETQ.

This rearrangement joins TRBV4-3 to TRBJ2-6; D gene ambiguous. The germline CDR1 and CDR2 sequences are LGHNA and YSLEER. The V end lost 0 bases, the J end lost 2 bases, and 8 bases lay between the germline ends. The CDR3 runs 16 residues. The CDR3 bases are TGCGCCAGCAGCCAAGAGTGGGTCCCTGGGGCCAACGTCCTGACTTTC. Protein product: CASSQEWVPGANVLTF.

This clonotype was seen a few times. The CDR3 DNA reads TGTGCCAGCAGTTTGGCCTCCGGGACCCCAGAGACCCAGTACTTC. Encoded protein: CASSLASGTPETQYF. This chain joins TRBV12-3 or TRBV12-4 and TRBJ2-5; tentatively, D is TRBD1 or TRBD2 (5 bases each). This CDR3 has 15 amino acids. Deletions cut 3 bases from V and 4 bases from J, with 15 bases between.

V is TRBV15 and J is TRBJ1-1; 7 nucleotides match TRBD1. The CDR3 has 13 residues. The germline CDR1 and CDR2 sequences are LNHNV and YYDKDF (reference sequence). The V gene end was trimmed by 6 bases and the J gene end by 6 bases; junction bases not matched to a gene: 7. CDR3: CATRFRGGAEAFF. The CDR3 bases are TGTGCCACCAGATTCAGGGGGGGAGCTGAAGCTTTCTTT.